This T cell receptor beta chain is drawn from a study of blood T cell repertoires in COVID-19. Study-wide context: Collection of acute and convalescent COVID-19 samples took place in the United States, Italy and Spain.

Authors' methods: Counts of nucleated cells, estimated from reference gene primer amplification, were obtained. Produced via immunoSEQ multiplex PCR; TCRdb's table is partial and in-frame only. The V and J calls and clone size come from that table; D and trimming were worked out from the DNA. The data contain some 200,000 clones, under 90% of them seen just once; the ten biggest clones take up 15% to 20%. Germline V gives CDR1 SGHTA, CDR2 FQGNSA. V was shortened by 1 base and J by 6 bases, with 7 bases between the two germline ends. The CDR3 is 13 residues long. This clonotype was sampled from a woman of 80 years or more with active or convalescent COVID-19. J is TRBJ1-5 and V is TRBV7-2, with D unclear. The material sequenced was peripheral blood. The CDR3 DNA reads TGTGCCAGCAGCTTAGATTCGGGTCAGCCCCAGCATTTT. Its protein is CASSLDSGQPQHF.